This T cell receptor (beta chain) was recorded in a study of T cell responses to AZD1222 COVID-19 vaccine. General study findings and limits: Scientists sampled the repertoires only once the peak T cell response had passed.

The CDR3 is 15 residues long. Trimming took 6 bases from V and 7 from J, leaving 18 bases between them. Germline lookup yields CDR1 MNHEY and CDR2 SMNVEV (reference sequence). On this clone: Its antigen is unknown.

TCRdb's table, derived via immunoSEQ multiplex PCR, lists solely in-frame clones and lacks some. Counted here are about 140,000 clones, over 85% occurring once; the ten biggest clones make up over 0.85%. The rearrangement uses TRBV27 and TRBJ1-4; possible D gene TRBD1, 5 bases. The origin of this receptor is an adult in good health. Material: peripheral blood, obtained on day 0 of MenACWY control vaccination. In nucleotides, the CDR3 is TGTGCCAGCAGCCCTTTTCAGGGTGTAGTTGAAAAACTGTTTTTT. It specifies CASSPFQGVVEKLFF.